This T cell receptor beta chain was captured by sequencing in a study of tumor-infiltrating lymphocytes in localized non-small cell lung cancer (dated by TCRdb to the early 2020s). Turning to the overall study: The cohort covered several histologies, both smokers and never-smokers, and patients whose samples were collected after neoadjuvant chemotherapy. Resected tumor tissue and uninvolved lung tissue described as non-adjacent to the tumor were contributed by each patient, with both tissues obtained from the same patient. Alongside flow cytometry, multiplex immunofluorescence, RNA-seq, exome sequencing and proteomics, TCR sequencing was applied to the same patients as one of several integrated assays. In total, the ICON cohort consisted of around 140 surgical patients with localized non-small cell lung cancer who had their tumors resected. For 50 to 55 patients, immunoSEQ T-cell fraction was compared between paired tumor and uninvolved lung.

The first patient joined ICON in the first half of 2016, and enrollment wrapped up when the last patient was enrolled in 2018. A subcohort of approximately 76 patients provided fresh tumor and matched uninvolved tissue for in-depth immune analyses, with TCR sequencing among those analyses. DNA isolated from bulk tissue, without cell sorting, was used for TCR sequencing. General study outcomes and caveats: Recurrence-free survival showed no association with tumor T-cell fraction from TCR sequencing (p = 0.61). Because different assays used different pieces of the same tissue, technical variation could not be distinguished from intratumor heterogeneity. The TCR-derived T-cell fraction showed no difference between the flow cytometry-defined immunotypes IM1 (good prognosis) and IM2 (poor prognosis). Since assay coverage differed from patient to patient depending on how much tissue was available, TCR sequencing was done for only a subset of the cohort. Consistent with immunofluorescence CD3 counts, TCRbeta sequencing supported greater T cell infiltration in tumors than in uninvolved lung tissue.

The T-cell fraction in tumor and uninvolved lung tissue was obtained from TCR sequencing using the immunoSEQ assay. In the original analysis: For survival analysis, patients were divided into high (upper tertile) and low (lower two tertiles) T-cell fraction groups, which were compared by log-rank test. A signed-rank test was used to check for differences in T-cell fraction between paired tumor and uninvolved lung. TCRdb's version of the immuneACCESS table is confined to in-frame rearrangements and falls short of the full clone set. An unresolved V gene accounts for under half of the shortfall where checked; the remainder is of unknown origin. V and J calls and clone size are those listed in that table; D and trimming were worked out from the DNA. Recorded for this sample are roughly 7,200 clones; just under 75% of them occurred a single time. More than 10% of the sample is held by the ten biggest clonotypes.

The germline V gene specifies ENHRY as CDR1 and SYGVKD as CDR2. The CDR3 has 17 amino acids, counting the end cysteine and phenylalanine. Solely the CDR3 DNA is kept, with 51 bases framed from the first base. Germline trimming: 5 bases from V, 5 bases from J; junction bases outside gene matches: 12. Notes on this clone: Its specific antigen is unknown. Base qualities are not recorded, but no much larger clone differs from it by a single base.

The sequence joins TRBV10-3 to TRBJ2-7, with 13 bases in between that match TRBD2. The specimen was lung tumor tissue. This receptor was taken from a human donor with non-small cell lung cancer. The CDR3 protein: CAISRTSGSYIRNEQYF. Read as DNA, the sequence is TGTGCCATCAGTCGGACTAGCGGGAGCTACATACGGAACGAGCAGTACTTC.